The rows below give T cell receptor beta chains drawn from one sample of a study of T cells after yellow fever vaccination. TCRdb used MiXCR to reprocess the 5' RACE reads, holding one entry per CDR3 protein. Here the sample spans 400,000 to 450,000 distinct CDR3 sequences, approximately 18% being singletons. The input for sequencing was PBMCs, taken before the yellow fever booster vaccination. These receptor sequences come from a man in his late teens or twenties who received the YFV17D yellow fever vaccine. The CDR3 runs from the conserved cysteine through the conserved F or W. The D gene is left open where the match is weak. Some rows have no size entry. The others give once, few or many, or a class for an expanded clone.

V gene	J gene	clone size	D gene	CDR3 protein	CDR3 DNA
TRBV18	TRBJ2-7	.	.	CASSGTVFYEQYF	TGTGCCAGCTCAGGGACGGTTTTCTACGAGCAGTACTTC
TRBV7-2	TRBJ1-1	few	.	CASSFWVNTEAFF	TGTGCCAGCAGCTTTTGGGTGAACACTGAAGCTTTCTTT
TRBV20-1	TRBJ2-3	few	.	CSARDTGGATQYF	TGCAGTGCTAGAGATACCGGGGGAGCTACGCAGTATTTT
TRBV4-1	TRBJ2-5	.	TRBD1	CASSQDGGDRGQSAQYF	TGCGCCAGCAGCCAAGATGGGGGGGACAGGGGGCAATCGGCCCAGTACTTC
TRBV5-6	TRBJ1-5	once	.	CASSWKNQPQHF	TGTGCCAGCAGCTGGAAAAATCAGCCCCAGCATTTT
TRBV4-2	TRBJ2-1	few	TRBD1	CASSFSNQGAGNEQFF	TGTGCCAGCAGCTTCTCGAACCAGGGGGCGGGCAATGAGCAGTTCTTC
TRBV9	TRBJ2-5	few	.	CASSVEGGWETQYF	TGTGCCAGCAGCGTAGAGGGGGGCTGGGAGACCCAGTACTTC
TRBV7-2	TRBJ1-5	few	.	CASSSLSPVQDLSNQPQHF	TGTGCCAGCAGCTCCCTCTCTCCCGTGCAGGATCTTAGCAATCAGCCCCAGCATTTT
TRBV7-2	TRBJ1-1	few	TRBD1	CASSLPGTVVGAFF	TGTGCCAGCAGCTTACCCGGGACAGTGGTTGGGGCTTTCTTT
TRBV29-1	TRBJ2-3	.	.	CSVDPGDF	TGCAGCGTCGACCCTGGGGATTTT
TRBV7-9	TRBJ2-4	.	TRBD2	CASGLGGNIQYF	TGTGCCAGCGGACTGGGGGGGAACATTCAGTACTTC
TRBV5-1	TRBJ1-6	few	.	CASSLGLRQGGNSPLHF	TGCGCCAGCAGCTTGGGATTGCGGCAGGGCGGTAATTCACCCCTCCACTTT
TRBV6-4	TRBJ1-6	many	.	CASSDNGYNSPLHF	TGTGCCAGCAGTGACAACGGGTATAATTCACCCCTCCACTTT
TRBV11-2	TRBJ2-5	.	TRBD2	CASSQRISGGLGTQYF	TGTGCCAGCAGCCAGCGTATTAGCGGGGGCCTAGGGACCCAGTACTTC
TRBV25-1	TRBJ2-7	few	.	CASGAMGSYEQYF	TGTGCCAGCGGGGCGATGGGAAGCTACGAGCAGTACTTC
TRBV7-8	TRBJ2-1	few	.	CASRGNSYNEQFF	TGTGCCAGCAGAGGGAACTCCTACAATGAGCAGTTCTTC
TRBV5-1	TRBJ1-2	many	.	CASSNVPLYGYTF	TGCGCCAGCAGCAACGTCCCGCTTTATGGCTACACCTTC
TRBV11-2	TRBJ2-5	few	TRBD1	CASSYRTGRYQETQYF	TGTGCCAGCAGCTACCGGACAGGACGGTACCAAGAGACCCAGTACTTC
TRBV5-1	TRBJ2-3	.	TRBD2	CASGLAGSQYF	TGCGCCAGCGGATTAGCGGGTTCGCAGTATTTT
TRBV12-3/TRBV12-4	TRBJ2-1	few	TRBD2	CASSLSGGVHEQFF	TGTGCCAGCAGTCTTAGCGGGGGGGTCCATGAGCAGTTCTTC
TRBV27	TRBJ1-1	many	TRBD1	CASRVGQGGTEAFF	TGTGCCAGCAGAGTTGGACAGGGGGGCACTGAAGCTTTCTTT
TRBV6-6	TRBJ2-3	many	.	CASSYRASTRDTQYF	TGTGCCAGCAGTTACAGGGCTAGCACCAGAGATACGCAGTATTTT
TRBV7-2	TRBJ2-2	.	TRBD2	CASSPWGAGGTGELFF	TGTGCCAGCAGCCCATGGGGAGCGGGGGGTACCGGGGAGCTGTTTTTT
TRBV5-4	TRBJ1-2	once	.	CASSFLGPGGGYTF	TGTGCCAGCAGCTTTTTAGGACCCGGGGGAGGCTACACCTTC
TRBV7-6	TRBJ2-5	.	TRBD2	CASSPTSGEETQYF	TGTGCCAGCAGCCCAACTAGCGGGGAAGAGACCCAGTACTTC
TRBV15	TRBJ2-1	few	.	CATQDGTSSYNEQFF	TGTGCCACCCAGGACGGTACGAGCTCCTACAATGAGCAGTTCTTC
TRBV5-1	TRBJ2-3	few	.	CASSSQLSTDTQYF	TGCGCCAGCAGCTCCCAGTTGAGCACAGATACGCAGTATTTT
TRBV4-1	TRBJ2-3	.	TRBD2	CASSQDRASGGKGDTQYF	TGCGCCAGCAGCCAAGATAGGGCTAGCGGGGGGAAGGGGGATACGCAGTATTTT
TRBV4-3	TRBJ2-4	.	.	CASSQENSLAKNIQYF	TGCGCCAGCAGCCAAGAAAACAGCCTAGCCAAAAACATTCAGTACTTC
TRBV20-1	TRBJ1-3	.	.	CSARSLQGSGNTIYF	TGCAGTGCTAGGTCTCTACAGGGCTCTGGAAACACCATATATTTT
TRBV20-1	TRBJ1-5	few	.	CSAPLGGNQPQHF	TGCAGTGCCCCATTAGGCGGCAATCAGCCCCAGCATTTT
TRBV6-5	TRBJ1-2	few	.	CASSFSTSAGYTF	TGTGCCAGCAGTTTCTCGACCAGTGCTGGCTACACCTTC
TRBV6-5	TRBJ1-4	.	.	CASSYTDNPTNEKLFF	TGTGCCAGCAGTTACACCGATAATCCAACTAATGAAAAACTGTTTTTT
TRBV12-3/TRBV12-4	TRBJ2-2	few	.	CASSLGQGEAGELFF	TGTGCCAGCAGTTTGGGGCAGGGTGAGGCCGGGGAGCTGTTTTTT
TRBV4-2	TRBJ1-4	few	.	CASSQDAGRPNEKLFF	TGTGCCAGCAGCCAAGACGCAGGGCGGCCTAATGAAAAACTGTTTTTT